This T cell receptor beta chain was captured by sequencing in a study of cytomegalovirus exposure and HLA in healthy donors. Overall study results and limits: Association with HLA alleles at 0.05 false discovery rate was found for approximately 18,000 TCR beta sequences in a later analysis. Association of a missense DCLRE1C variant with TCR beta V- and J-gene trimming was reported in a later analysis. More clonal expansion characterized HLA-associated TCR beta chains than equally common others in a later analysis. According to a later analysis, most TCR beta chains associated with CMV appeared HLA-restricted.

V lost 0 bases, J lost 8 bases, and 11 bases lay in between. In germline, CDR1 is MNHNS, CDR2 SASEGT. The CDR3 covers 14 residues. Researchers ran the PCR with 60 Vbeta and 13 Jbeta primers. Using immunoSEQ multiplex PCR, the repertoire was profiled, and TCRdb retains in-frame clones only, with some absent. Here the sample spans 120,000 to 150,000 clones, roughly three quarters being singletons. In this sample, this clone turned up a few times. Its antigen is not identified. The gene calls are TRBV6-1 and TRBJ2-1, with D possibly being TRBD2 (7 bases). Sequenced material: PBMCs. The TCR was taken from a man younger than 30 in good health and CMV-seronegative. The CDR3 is CASSEAGGRDEQFF. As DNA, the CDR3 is TGTGCCAGCAGTGAAGCGGGGGGGCGGGATGAGCAGTTCTTC.